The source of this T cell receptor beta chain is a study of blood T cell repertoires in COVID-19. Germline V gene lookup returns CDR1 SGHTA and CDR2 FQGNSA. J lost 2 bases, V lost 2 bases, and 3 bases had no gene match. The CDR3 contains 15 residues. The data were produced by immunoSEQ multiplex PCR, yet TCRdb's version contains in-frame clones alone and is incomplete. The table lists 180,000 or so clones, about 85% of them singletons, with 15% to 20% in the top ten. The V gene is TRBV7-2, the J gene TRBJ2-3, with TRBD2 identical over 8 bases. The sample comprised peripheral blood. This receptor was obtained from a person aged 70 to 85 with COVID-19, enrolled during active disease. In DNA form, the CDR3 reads TGTGCCAGCAGCTTAACTAGCGGCCCCACAGATACGCAGTATTTT. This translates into CASSLTSGPTDTQYF.